This T cell receptor (beta chain) is drawn from a study of T cell repertoires in cytomegalovirus infection. Across the whole study: Public signatures in TCR beta pointed to CMV infection and matching HLA type.

This clonotype was counted ten times or more. Its antigen is not known. Each CDR3 protein gets one entry after TCRdb re-called the reads with MiXCR. The sample consists of approximately 750,000 distinct CDR3 sequences, 35% of them appearing once. Looked up from germline, CDR1 is MNHEY and CDR2 is SVGAGI. The CDR3 spans 14 residues. V was cut by 0 bases and J by 2 bases, with 8 bases left in between. Broader study findings: HLA-C-restricted CMV clonotypes gave the most frequent clonotype in two of eight donors. Accumulated public TCR beta family frequency recognized individuals carrying CMV together with the relevant HLA.

This clonotype was obtained from a human donor in good health (CMV status not recorded). Some clones in this sample may be carry-over from other donors' samples. V is TRBV6-5 and J is TRBJ2-7; the D is unclear. The sequencing sample was made of PBMCs. The CDR3 protein is CASSYSYGAYEQYF. DNA for the CDR3: TGTGCCAGCAGTTACTCATACGGCGCCTACGAGCAGTACTTC.